This paragraph covers one T cell receptor (beta chain) sequence. The data belong to a study of T-cell reconstitution after alpha-beta-depleted transplantation in children. This CDR3 contains 16 residues. The germline V gene has CDR1 SEHNR and CDR2 FQNEAQ (reference sequence). Trimming removed 1 base from V and 4 bases from J; junction bases left unmatched: 4. Library preparation (for TCRbeta) was performed with unique molecular identifiers. One entry per CDR3 protein, called by TCRdb with MiXCR from the PCR reads. The sample carries 350,000 to 400,000 distinct CDR3 sequences, 20% recorded once. Material: PBMCs from the stem cell graft donor, obtained from the stem cell graft. This receptor was identified in a human donor who donated a stem cell graft to a child with acute myeloid leukemia. The V gene is TRBV7-9, the J gene TRBJ2-3; 11 bases fit TRBD2. The CDR3 nucleotides are TGTGCCAGCAGCTTAGTGGTAGCGGGAGGGTCAGATACGCAGTATTTT. Its protein product is CASSLVVAGGSDTQYF.